The source of this TCR beta chain is a study of prognosis after radiotherapy for stage I lung cancer. Study-level background: Some 14 patients presented with newly diagnosed primary stage I lung tumors, and a few carried oligometastatic NSCLC following surgical resection of the primary tumor. Medical inoperability applied to all of the non-small cell lung cancer patients. SBRT radiotherapy comprised 3 to 5 fractions at a biologically effective dose of at least 100 Gy. Study conclusions and caveats: Reportedly, metastasis status was linked to differences in TRBV and TRBJ usage frequencies.

Multiplex PCR, run in two rounds, amplified TCR beta CDR3 from genomic DNA. First-round PCR amplification was performed with primers specific to each TRBV and TRBJ gene. In TCRdb, the multiplex PCR reads were re-called with MiXCR into one record per CDR3 protein. The table shows 23,000 or so distinct CDR3 sequences, with about 37% occurring only once. V dropped 7 bases and J dropped 5; count of bases not matched to a gene: 9. This CDR3 region has 14 residues. Germline CDR1 is MNHEY and CDR2 is SMNVEV (reference sequence). Concerning this clonotype itself: The antigen remains unidentified.

Sequenced material: PBMCs, taken before or after stereotactic body radiation therapy (not recorded which). V usage is TRBV27 and J usage is TRBJ2-7; 9 bases are a match to TRBD2. This TCR came from a donor older than 45 with non-small cell lung cancer. CDR3 loop: CASIRSGRGDEQYF. The CDR3 DNA sequence: TGTGCCAGCATCCGTAGCGGGAGAGGGGACGAGCAGTACTTC.